This entry concerns a single TCR beta chain. Its antigen is still unknown. Generated by immunoSEQ multiplex PCR, the TCRdb table keeps only in-frame clones and is missing some. The profile shows about 580,000 clones, 95% to 98% of them singletons. Naive CD8 cells, CD45RO-negative and positively selected for CCR7, excluded terminally differentiated effector memory CD45RA+ cells. Germline V gene sequence: CDR1 MNHEY, CDR2 SMNVEV (reference sequence). V was shortened by 3 bases and J by 3 bases, with 13 bases between the two germline ends. This CDR3 region has 15 residues. The sample comes from a study of shared clonotypes between healthy human individuals. The study, taken as a whole, reports: The researchers took only blood, and tissue repertoires probably look different.

This TCR came from a man aged 25-40 years in good health. J is TRBJ2-3 and V is TRBV27, with a weak D call TRBD2 (6 bases). Material: naive CD8+ T cells sorted from blood. CDR3 sequence (DNA): TGTGCCAGCAGTTTTGGGCGGGAAGGGACAGATACGCAGTATTTT. Its translation is CASSFGREGTDTQYF.